These 8 T cell receptor beta chains share one sample of origin, sequenced in a study of Ad26.COV2.S vaccination and SARS-CoV-2 variants. Profiled with immunoSEQ multiplex PCR; TCRdb holds only in-frame clones, not every one. The sample consists of about 680,000 clones, more than 80% of them appearing once. Treatment in this sample: about 20 received Ad26.COV2.S at low or high dose, single or two shots; about 5 received placebo; per-sample allocation not given. Material that was analyzed had been drawn on day 63 after the first vaccine or placebo injection. Sample: peripheral blood, taken in a trial of Ad26.COV2.S vaccine versus placebo. These receptors originate from a person between 18 and 60 years old who received the Ad26.COV2.S COVID-19 vaccine or a placebo.

This clone was observed once. The rearrangement links TRBV5-4 to TRBJ2-1; D may be TRBD2 (6 bases). The CDR3 is 16 amino acids. Germline CDR1 SGHNT, CDR2 YYREEE (reference sequence). Trimming took off 4 bases at V and 5 bases at J, with 19 bases between the two ends. The CDR3 spells CASSPLASRTHNEQFF. Written as DNA, the CDR3 is TGTGCCAGCAGCCCGCTAGCGTCTAGAACCCACAATGAGCAGTTCTTC. The full variable domain, its missing parts supplied by reference TRBV5-4 and TRBJ2-1, is ETGVTQSPTHLIKTRGQQVTLRCSSQSGHNTVSWYQQALGQGPQFIFQYYREEENGRGNFPPRFSGLQFPNYSSELNVNALELDDSALYLCASSPLASRTHNEQFFGPGTRLTVL.

V usage is TRBV29-1 and J usage is TRBJ2-1, with a possible D match to TRBD1 (6 bases). The CDR3 spans 12 residues. V dropped 8 bases and J dropped 7 bases, with 15 bases sitting between them. The germline V gene encodes CDR1 SQVTM and CDR2 ANQGSEA. The CDR3 spells CSSFTGSNEQFF. Written as DNA, the CDR3 is TGCAGCTCCTTCACAGGGTCTAATGAGCAGTTCTTC.

The V gene is TRBV2, the J gene TRBJ2-7, with D possibly TRBD2 on 6 matching bases. CDR3 length: 13 amino acids. Germline V gene lookup returns CDR1 SNHLY and CDR2 FYNNEI. V lost 0 bases and J 4 bases, leaving 7 bases between the germline ends. CDR3 protein: CASSEAGRYEQYF. The CDR3 DNA reads as TGTGCCAGCAGTGAAGCAGGGAGGTACGAGCAGTACTTC.

The gene calls are TRBV6-1 and TRBJ2-7, with TRBD1 as a possible D gene (6 bases). This CDR3 contains 15 residues. The V gene's germline CDR1 is MNHNS and CDR2 SASEGT. V gave up 2 bases and J gave up 4 bases, with 15 bases separating them. Here the CDR3 DNA reads TGTGCCAGCAGTGAAAGGCCACAGGGAGATTACGAGCAGTACTTC. Residues: CASSERPQGDYEQYF.

The chain employs TRBV30 and TRBJ2-1; D perhaps matches TRBD2 (5 bases). Germline CDR1 is GTSNPN and CDR2 is SVGIG (reference sequence). The V end was cut by 2 bases, the J end by 4 bases, with 9 bases between. This CDR3 has 13 amino acids. CDR3 region: CAWSFTGYNEQFF. CDR3 DNA sequence: TGTGCCTGGAGTTTTACGGGATACAATGAGCAGTTCTTC.

This chain links TRBV24-1 with TRBJ2-5; the D call may be TRBD1 or TRBD2 (6 bases each). The germline V gene has CDR1 KGHDR and CDR2 SFDVKD. The CDR3 is 15 amino acids. V was shortened by 9 bases and J by 5 bases, with 21 bases between the two germline ends. CDR3 sequence: CATSDVRGPWETQYF. CDR3 nucleotides: TGTGCCACCTCGGACGTACGGGGGCCGTGGGAGACCCAGTACTTC.

The chain couples TRBV7-9 to TRBJ1-3; TRBD1 matches at 7 bases. This CDR3 spans 15 amino acids. Germline V CDR1 and CDR2: SEHNR, FQNEAQ (reference sequence). The junction had 7 bases not matched to a gene; V was cut back by 5 bases and J by 3 bases. CDR3 nucleotides: TGTGCCAGCAGCCAAGGGGGCGGGATTGGAAACACCATATATTTT. Amino acid sequence: CASSQGGGIGNTIYF.

The chain carries TRBV6-2 or TRBV6-3 and TRBJ1-1, with a weak D call TRBD1 (5 bases). The CDR3 covers 15 residues. From germline, CDR1 is MNHEY and CDR2 SVGEGT. Trimming took 2 bases from V and 3 from J, leaving 13 bases between them. The CDR3 is CASSYPLGGDTEAFF. In DNA form, the CDR3 reads TGTGCCAGCAGTTACCCCCTCGGGGGAGACACTGAAGCTTTCTTT.